Listed below are T cell receptor beta chains from one sample, sequenced in a study of blood T cell repertoires in COVID-19. Clones were read by immunoSEQ multiplex PCR, and TCRdb kept only the in-frame ones, dropping some. This table holds approximately 240,000 clones, roughly 87% found once. What was sequenced was PBMCs or T cells enriched from blood (not recorded which). The receptors originated from a woman in her thirties with acute COVID-19. CDR3s include the opening cysteine and the closing phenylalanine or tryptophan.

j_gene: TRBJ2-1; v_gene: TRBV5-1; CDR3aa: CASSLVPINEQFF
j_gene: TRBJ2-1; v_gene: TRBV7-9; CDR3aa: CASSPPGESYNEQFF
j_gene: TRBJ1-2; v_gene: TRBV5-1; CDR3aa: CASSLETVYGYTF
j_gene: TRBJ2-1; v_gene: TRBV7-2; CDR3aa: CASSKSGRRHPNEQFF
j_gene: TRBJ1-1; v_gene: TRBV10-3; CDR3aa: CATYDRDNERNTEAFF
j_gene: TRBJ1-1; v_gene: TRBV12-3/TRBV12-4; CDR3aa: CASTPARGAEAFF
j_gene: TRBJ1-2; v_gene: TRBV27; CDR3aa: CASSFIVYGYTF
j_gene: TRBJ2-3; v_gene: TRBV10-3; CDR3aa: CAISRAGQNTDTQYF
j_gene: TRBJ1-2; v_gene: TRBV28; CDR3aa: CASSWVGGDYGYTF
j_gene: TRBJ2-3; v_gene: TRBV2; CDR3aa: CASSATGLTSTDTQYF
j_gene: TRBJ1-1; v_gene: TRBV14; CDR3aa: CASSHKDRGHTEAFF
j_gene: TRBJ2-1; v_gene: TRBV27; CDR3aa: CASSSYLLAGGPNEQFF
j_gene: TRBJ1-1; v_gene: TRBV5-3; CDR3aa: CARSFRRGTLNEAFF
j_gene: TRBJ2-1; v_gene: TRBV7-9; CDR3aa: CASSLTPGLAGVSYNEQFF
j_gene: TRBJ2-2; v_gene: TRBV7-2; CDR3aa: CASSLAPRLAAISNTGELFF
j_gene: TRBJ2-1; v_gene: TRBV6-4; CDR3aa: CASSAGRASYNEQFF
j_gene: TRBJ2-3; v_gene: TRBV27; CDR3aa: CASRLSVGTDTQYF
j_gene: TRBJ2-1; v_gene: TRBV5-1; CDR3aa: CASSTGQGRDEQFF
j_gene: TRBJ2-3; v_gene: TRBV15; CDR3aa: CATSRGTGVGGDTQYF
j_gene: TRBJ2-5; v_gene: TRBV5-1; CDR3aa: CASSLALPGETQYF
j_gene: TRBJ1-6; v_gene: TRBV30; CDR3aa: CAWRAGLGVNSPLHF
j_gene: TRBJ1-1; v_gene: TRBV28; CDR3aa: CASSFTGGLAFF
j_gene: TRBJ2-1; v_gene: TRBV7-2; CDR3aa: CASSFGLAGGPQAHEQFF
j_gene: TRBJ2-7; v_gene: TRBV6-5; CDR3aa: CASSYVHGRGYEQYF
j_gene: TRBJ1-5; v_gene: TRBV4-1; CDR3aa: CASSQVGSHQPQHF
j_gene: TRBJ2-7; v_gene: TRBV4-1; CDR3aa: CASSQGGLSHGEQYF
j_gene: TRBJ2-3; v_gene: TRBV7-2; CDR3aa: CASSLAGTSGRADTQYF
j_gene: TRBJ2-1; v_gene: TRBV3-1/TRBV3-2; CDR3aa: CASSPLAGSYNEQFF
j_gene: TRBJ2-1; v_gene: TRBV7-9; CDR3aa: CASSQLAGGSYNEQFF
j_gene: TRBJ1-6; v_gene: TRBV2; CDR3aa: CASSLSGRREGPLHF
j_gene: TRBJ1-6; v_gene: TRBV10-3; CDR3aa: CAISSAGTGGALSPLHF
j_gene: TRBJ2-1; v_gene: TRBV28; CDR3aa: CASRNRGSSYNEQFF
j_gene: TRBJ1-1; v_gene: TRBV19; CDR3aa: CASSIDRDTEAFF
j_gene: TRBJ1-1; v_gene: TRBV19; CDR3aa: CASSITGGSRTEAFF
j_gene: TRBJ1-6; v_gene: TRBV18; CDR3aa: CASSPRGFGDPLHF
j_gene: TRBJ2-7; v_gene: TRBV20-1; CDR3aa: CSASTGIVGEQYF
j_gene: TRBJ1-1; v_gene: TRBV25-1; CDR3aa: CASSESGIGNEAFF
j_gene: TRBJ1-1; v_gene: TRBV14; CDR3aa: CASSPGRDRKAFF
j_gene: TRBJ1-5; v_gene: TRBV5-5; CDR3aa: CASSAGQGLTSNQPQHF
j_gene: TRBJ2-5; v_gene: TRBV28; CDR3aa: CASSSPSGSRETQYF
j_gene: TRBJ2-5; v_gene: TRBV5-1; CDR3aa: CASSYRPETGPIPLQETQYF
j_gene: TRBJ2-1; v_gene: TRBV4-1; CDR3aa: CASSQGPQRGAKNEQFF